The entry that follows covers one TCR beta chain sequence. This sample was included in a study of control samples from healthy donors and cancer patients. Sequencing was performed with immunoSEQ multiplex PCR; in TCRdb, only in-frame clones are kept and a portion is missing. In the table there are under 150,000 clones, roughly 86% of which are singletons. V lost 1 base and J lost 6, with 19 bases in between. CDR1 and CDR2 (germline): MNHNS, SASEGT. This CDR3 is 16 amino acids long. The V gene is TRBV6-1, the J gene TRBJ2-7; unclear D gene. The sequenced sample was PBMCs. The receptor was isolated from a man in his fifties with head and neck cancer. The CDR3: CASSEGAYGRTSEQYF. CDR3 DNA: TGTGCCAGCAGTGAAGGGGCTTACGGCAGAACCAGCGAGCAGTACTTC.